This record covers a single TCR beta chain. The ends were cut back, 5 bases at V and 7 bases at J, with 11 bases in the middle. The CDR3 has 12 residues. The germline gives CDR1 MDHEN, CDR2 SYDVKM. Original data processing: Quantification of nucleated cells was approximated via reference gene primer amplification. Clones were read by immunoSEQ multiplex PCR, and TCRdb kept only the in-frame ones, dropping some. D and trimming were read from the DNA, whereas the V and J calls and clone size are those reported in that table. The table includes 120,000 to 150,000 clones, more than 70% detected once. The sample comes from a study of blood T cell repertoires in COVID-19. As for the study in general: Samples came from the United States, Italy and Spain, spanning acute and convalescent COVID-19. T cells, B-cell-depleted T cells, or PBMCs provided the cDNA or gDNA that served as material.

This chain links TRBV28 with TRBJ1-1, with D perhaps matching TRBD1 (6 bases). Source material: peripheral blood. The clonotype originates from a woman aged 50 to 60 with acute or convalescent COVID-19. CDR3 amino acids: CASSVGTLEAFF. Here the CDR3 DNA reads TGTGCCAGCAGTGTTGGGACACTTGAAGCTTTCTTT.